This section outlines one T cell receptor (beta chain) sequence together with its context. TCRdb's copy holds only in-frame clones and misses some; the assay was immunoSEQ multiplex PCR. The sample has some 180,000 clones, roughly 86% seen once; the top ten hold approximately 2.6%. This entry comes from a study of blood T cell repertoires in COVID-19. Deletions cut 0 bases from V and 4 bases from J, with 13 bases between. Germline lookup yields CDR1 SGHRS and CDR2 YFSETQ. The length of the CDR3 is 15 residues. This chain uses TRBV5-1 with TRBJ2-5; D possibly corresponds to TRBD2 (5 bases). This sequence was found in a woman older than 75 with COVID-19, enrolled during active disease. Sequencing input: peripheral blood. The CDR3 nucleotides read TGCGCCAGCAGCTTGGATAGCCGGGGTGGAGAGACCCAGTACTTC. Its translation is CASSLDSRGGETQYF.